This section outlines one TCR beta chain sequence together with its context. The data originate from a study of blood T cells in healthy people across ages. Alongside a J-beta primer mix, a sample-barcoded 5' primer served in a second PCR lasting about 7 to 11 cycles. TCRdb called the 5' RACE reads again in MiXCR, with one record for every CDR3 protein. The sample records about 720,000 distinct CDR3 sequences, over 20% being singletons. The sequenced material came from blood. The origin of this receptor is a man in his 70s in good health.

The CDR3 DNA follows: TGCAGTGCTAGAGGGGGTCAAGGTCTCAATGAGCAGTTCTTC. It specifies CSARGGQGLNEQFF. The chain recombines TRBV20-1 with TRBJ2-1, with no clear D. This CDR3 region has 14 residues. Germline V CDR1 and CDR2: DFQATT, SNEGSKA (reference sequence). V gave up 1 base and J gave up 6 bases, with 13 bases separating them.